This TCR beta chain was sequenced for a study of blood T cells in healthy people across ages. Every sample yielded at least 6 million isolated PBMCs. Broader study findings: Higher diversity, along with more naive CD4+ cells, distinguished long-lived donors from aged donors. Reliance upon unsorted PBMCs precluded definitive naive versus antigen-experienced comparison.

Only a few counts were recorded for this clonotype. Antigen unknown. Trimming took 10 bases from V and 0 from J, leaving 14 bases between them. The CDR3 contains 14 residues. The germline V gene encodes CDR1 SGHTA and CDR2 FQGNSA. For the second PCR, which ran for roughly 7 to 11 cycles, a sample-barcoded 5' primer and a J-beta primer mix were used. A 12-random-nucleotide template-switch adaptor tagged each cDNA molecule. One entry per CDR3 protein, called by TCRdb with MiXCR from the 5' RACE reads. The sample includes about 900,000 distinct CDR3 sequences, roughly 43% of them seen just once. Sequenced: blood. The chain uses TRBV7-2 and TRBJ2-3, with D hard to call. The TCR was taken from a man aged 25-45 years in good health. The CDR3 sequence is CATHYPASTDTQYF. In DNA form, the CDR3 reads TGTGCCACCCATTACCCGGCAAGCACAGATACGCAGTATTTT.